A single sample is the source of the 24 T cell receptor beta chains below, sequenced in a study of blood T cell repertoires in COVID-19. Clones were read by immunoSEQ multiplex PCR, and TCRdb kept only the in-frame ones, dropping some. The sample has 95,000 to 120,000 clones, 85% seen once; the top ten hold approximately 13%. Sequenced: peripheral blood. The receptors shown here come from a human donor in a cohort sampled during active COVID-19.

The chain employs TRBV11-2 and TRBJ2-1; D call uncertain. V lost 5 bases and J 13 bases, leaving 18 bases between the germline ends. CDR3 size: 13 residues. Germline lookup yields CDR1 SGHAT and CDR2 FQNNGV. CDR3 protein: CASSLGSPGFQFF. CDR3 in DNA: TGTGCCAGCAGCCTCGGGTCACCCGGGTTTCAGTTCTTC.

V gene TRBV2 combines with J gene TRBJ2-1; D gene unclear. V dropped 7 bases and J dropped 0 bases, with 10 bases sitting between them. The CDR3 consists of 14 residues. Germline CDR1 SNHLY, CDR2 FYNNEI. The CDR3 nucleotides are TGTGCCAGCAAAATTGAGAGCTCCTACAATGAGCAGTTCTTC. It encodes CASKIESSYNEQFF.

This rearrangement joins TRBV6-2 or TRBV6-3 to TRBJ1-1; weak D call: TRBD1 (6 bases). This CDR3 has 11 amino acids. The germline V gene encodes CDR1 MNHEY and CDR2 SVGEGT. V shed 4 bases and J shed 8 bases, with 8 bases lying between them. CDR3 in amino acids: CASSLGQEAFF. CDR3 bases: TGTGCCAGCAGTTTAGGACAGGAAGCTTTCTTT.

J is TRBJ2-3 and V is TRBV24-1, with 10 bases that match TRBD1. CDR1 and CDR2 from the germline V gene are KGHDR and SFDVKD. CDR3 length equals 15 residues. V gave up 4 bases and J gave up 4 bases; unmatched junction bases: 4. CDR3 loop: CATSDRTGGADTQYF. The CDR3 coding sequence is TGTGCCACCAGTGACCGGACAGGGGGTGCAGATACGCAGTATTTT.

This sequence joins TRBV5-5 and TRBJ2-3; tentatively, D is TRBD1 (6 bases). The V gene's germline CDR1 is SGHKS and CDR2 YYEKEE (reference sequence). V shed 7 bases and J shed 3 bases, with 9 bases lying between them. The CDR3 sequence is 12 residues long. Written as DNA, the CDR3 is TGTGCCAGCGGTCAGGGGACAGATACGCAGTATTTT. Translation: CASGQGTDTQYF.

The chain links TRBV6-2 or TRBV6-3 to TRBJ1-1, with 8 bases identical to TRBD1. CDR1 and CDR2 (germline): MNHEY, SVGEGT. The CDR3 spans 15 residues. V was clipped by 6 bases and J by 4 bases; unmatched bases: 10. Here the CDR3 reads CASSPTQGAITEAFF. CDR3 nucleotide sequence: TGTGCCAGCAGCCCTACCCAGGGGGCGATCACTGAAGCTTTCTTT.

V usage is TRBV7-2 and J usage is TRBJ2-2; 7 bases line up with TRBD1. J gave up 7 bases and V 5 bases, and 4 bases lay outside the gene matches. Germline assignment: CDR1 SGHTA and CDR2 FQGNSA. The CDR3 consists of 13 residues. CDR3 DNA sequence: TGTGCCAGCAGCAGGGGGCGAGACGGGGAGCTGTTTTTT. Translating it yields CASSRGRDGELFF.

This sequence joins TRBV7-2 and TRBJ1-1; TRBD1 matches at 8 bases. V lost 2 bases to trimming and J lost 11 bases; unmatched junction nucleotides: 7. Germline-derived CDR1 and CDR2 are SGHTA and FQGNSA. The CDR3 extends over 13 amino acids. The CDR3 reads CASSLQGARRAFF. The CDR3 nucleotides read TGTGCCAGCAGCTTACAGGGGGCCAGGAGGGCTTTCTTT. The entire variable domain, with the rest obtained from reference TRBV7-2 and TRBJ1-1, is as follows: GAGVSQSPSNKVTEKGKDVELRCDPISGHTALYWYRQSLGQGLEFLIYFQGNSAPDKSGLPSDRFSAERTGGSVSTLTIQRTQQEDSAVYLCASSLQGARRAFFGQGTRLTVV.

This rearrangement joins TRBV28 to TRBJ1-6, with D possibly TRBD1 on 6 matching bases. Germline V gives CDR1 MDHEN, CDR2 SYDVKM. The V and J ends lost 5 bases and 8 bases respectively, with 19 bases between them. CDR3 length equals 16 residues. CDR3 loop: CASSNGGGLVDSPLHF. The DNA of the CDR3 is TGTGCCAGCAGTAATGGGGGGGGCCTGGTCGATTCACCCCTCCACTTT.

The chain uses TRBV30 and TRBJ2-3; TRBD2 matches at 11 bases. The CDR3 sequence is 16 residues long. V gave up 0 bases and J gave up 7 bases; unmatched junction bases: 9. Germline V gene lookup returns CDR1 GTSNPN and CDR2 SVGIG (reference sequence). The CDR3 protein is CAWSVVLAGGLNTQYF. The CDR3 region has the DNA TGTGCCTGGAGTGTAGTTCTAGCGGGGGGTTTAAATACGCAGTATTTT.

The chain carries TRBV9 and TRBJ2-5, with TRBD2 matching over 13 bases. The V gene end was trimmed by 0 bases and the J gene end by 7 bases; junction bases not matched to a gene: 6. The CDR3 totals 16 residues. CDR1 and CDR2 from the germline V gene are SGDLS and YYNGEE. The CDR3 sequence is CASSVGTSGGEGTQYF. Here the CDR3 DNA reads TGTGCCAGCAGCGTAGGGACTAGCGGGGGAGAAGGGACCCAGTACTTC.

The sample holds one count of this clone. CDR3 in amino acids: CASSIMARGETQYF. CDR3 in DNA: TGTGCCAGTAGTATTATGGCCAGGGGGGAGACCCAGTACTTC. The chain joins TRBV19 to TRBJ2-5, with TRBD1 matching 7 bases. This CDR3 contains 14 residues. The ends lost 3 bases at V and 5 bases at J; junction bases unmatched: 6. Germline CDR1 is LNHDA and CDR2 is SQIVND (reference sequence).

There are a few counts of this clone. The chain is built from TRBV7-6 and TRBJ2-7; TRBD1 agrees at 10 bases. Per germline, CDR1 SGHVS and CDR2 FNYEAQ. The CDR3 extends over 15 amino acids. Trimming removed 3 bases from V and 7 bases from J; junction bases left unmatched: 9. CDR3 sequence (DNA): TGTGCCAGCAGCTTGTACACCGGGACAGGGGTTGAGCAGTACTTC. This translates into CASSLYTGTGVEQYF.

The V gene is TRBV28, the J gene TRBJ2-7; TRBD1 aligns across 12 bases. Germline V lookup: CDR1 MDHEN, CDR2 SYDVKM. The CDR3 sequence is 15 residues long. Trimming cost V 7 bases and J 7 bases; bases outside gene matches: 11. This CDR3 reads CASTKAGTGGDEQYF. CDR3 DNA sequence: TGTGCCAGCACCAAGGCCGGGACAGGGGGCGATGAGCAGTACTTC.

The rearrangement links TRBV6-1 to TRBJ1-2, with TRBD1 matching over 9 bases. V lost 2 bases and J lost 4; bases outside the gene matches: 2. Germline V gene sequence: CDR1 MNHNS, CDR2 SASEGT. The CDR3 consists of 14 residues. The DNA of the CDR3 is TGTGCCAGCAGTGAATGGGACAGGGCCTATGGCTACACCTTC. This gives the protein CASSEWDRAYGYTF.

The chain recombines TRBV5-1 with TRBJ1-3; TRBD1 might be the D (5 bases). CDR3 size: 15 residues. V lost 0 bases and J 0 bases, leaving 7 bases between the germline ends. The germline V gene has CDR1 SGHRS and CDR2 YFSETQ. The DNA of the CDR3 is TGCGCCAGCAGCTTGGGACAGCCCTCTGGAAACACCATATATTTT. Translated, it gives CASSLGQPSGNTIYF.

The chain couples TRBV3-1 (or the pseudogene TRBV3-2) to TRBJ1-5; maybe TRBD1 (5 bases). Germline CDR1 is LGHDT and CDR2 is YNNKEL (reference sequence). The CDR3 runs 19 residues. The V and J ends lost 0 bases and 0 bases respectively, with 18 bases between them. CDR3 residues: CASSQDRGRVVNSNQPQHF. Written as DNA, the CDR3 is TGTGCCAGCAGCCAAGATAGAGGCAGGGTCGTGAATAGCAATCAGCCCCAGCATTTT.

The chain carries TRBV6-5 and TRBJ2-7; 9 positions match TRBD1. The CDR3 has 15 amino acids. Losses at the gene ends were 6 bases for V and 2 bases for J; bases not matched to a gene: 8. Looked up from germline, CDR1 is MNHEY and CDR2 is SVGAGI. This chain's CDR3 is CASSPRGTGPYEQYF. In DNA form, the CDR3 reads TGTGCCAGCAGCCCCCGCGGGACAGGGCCCTACGAGCAGTACTTC.

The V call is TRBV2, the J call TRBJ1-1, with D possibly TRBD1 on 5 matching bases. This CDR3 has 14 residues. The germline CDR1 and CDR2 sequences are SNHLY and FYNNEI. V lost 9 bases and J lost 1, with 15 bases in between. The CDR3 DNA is TGTGCCAGTTTACGGGGGAGGGCGAACACTGAAGCTTTCTTT. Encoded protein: CASLRGRANTEAFF.

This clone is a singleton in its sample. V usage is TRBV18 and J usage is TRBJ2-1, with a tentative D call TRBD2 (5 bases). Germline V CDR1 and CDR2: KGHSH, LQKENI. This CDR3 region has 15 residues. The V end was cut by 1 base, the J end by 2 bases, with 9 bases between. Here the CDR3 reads CASSPREKTYNEQFF. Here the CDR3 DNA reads TGTGCCAGCTCACCACGGGAGAAAACCTACAATGAGCAGTTCTTC.

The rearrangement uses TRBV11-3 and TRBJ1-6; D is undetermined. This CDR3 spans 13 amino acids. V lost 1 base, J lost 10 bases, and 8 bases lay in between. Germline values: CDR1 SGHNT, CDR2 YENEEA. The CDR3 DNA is TGTGCCAGCAGCTTAGGGCTGCGGTCACCCCTCCACTTT. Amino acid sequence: CASSLGLRSPLHF.

CDR3 DNA sequence: TGCGCCAGCAGCCAAGGGCAGGGCGGTGGCTATGGCTACACCTTC. This gives the protein CASSQGQGGGYGYTF. V usage is TRBV4-3 and J usage is TRBJ1-2; D may be TRBD1 (5 bases). V was pared by 1 base and J by 4 bases, with 13 bases between. Germline-derived CDR1 and CDR2 are LGHNA and YSLEER. This CDR3 comprises 15 residues.

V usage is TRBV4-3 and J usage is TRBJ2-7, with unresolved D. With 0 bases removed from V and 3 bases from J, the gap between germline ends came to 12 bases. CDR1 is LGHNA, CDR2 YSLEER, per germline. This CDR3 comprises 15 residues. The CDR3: CASSQDKAGSYEQYF. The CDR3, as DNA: TGCGCCAGCAGCCAAGATAAGGCAGGAAGCTACGAGCAGTACTTC.

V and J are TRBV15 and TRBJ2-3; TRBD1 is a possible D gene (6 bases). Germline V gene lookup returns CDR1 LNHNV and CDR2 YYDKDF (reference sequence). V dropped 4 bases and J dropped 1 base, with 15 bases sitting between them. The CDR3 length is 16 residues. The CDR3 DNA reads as TGTGCCACCAGCATGGGCAGGGGAAGGGGCACAGATACGCAGTATTTT. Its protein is CATSMGRGRGTDTQYF.